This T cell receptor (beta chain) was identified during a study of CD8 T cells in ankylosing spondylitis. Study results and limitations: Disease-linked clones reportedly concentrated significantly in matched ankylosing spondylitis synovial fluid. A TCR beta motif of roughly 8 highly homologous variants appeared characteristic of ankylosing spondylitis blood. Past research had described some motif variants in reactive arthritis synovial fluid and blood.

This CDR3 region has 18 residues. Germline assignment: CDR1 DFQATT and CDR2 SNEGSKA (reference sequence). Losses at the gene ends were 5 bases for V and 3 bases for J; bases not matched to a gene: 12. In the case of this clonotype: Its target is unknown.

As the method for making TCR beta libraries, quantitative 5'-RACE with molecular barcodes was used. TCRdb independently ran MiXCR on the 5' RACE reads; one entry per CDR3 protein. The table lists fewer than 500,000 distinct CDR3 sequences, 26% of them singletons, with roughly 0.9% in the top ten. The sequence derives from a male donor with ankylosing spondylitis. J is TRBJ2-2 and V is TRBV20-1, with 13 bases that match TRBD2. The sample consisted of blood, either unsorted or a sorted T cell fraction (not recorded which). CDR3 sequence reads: CSALGGLAGDLDTGELFF. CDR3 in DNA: TGCAGTGCTCTTGGTGGACTAGCGGGAGATCTGGACACCGGGGAGCTGTTTTTT.